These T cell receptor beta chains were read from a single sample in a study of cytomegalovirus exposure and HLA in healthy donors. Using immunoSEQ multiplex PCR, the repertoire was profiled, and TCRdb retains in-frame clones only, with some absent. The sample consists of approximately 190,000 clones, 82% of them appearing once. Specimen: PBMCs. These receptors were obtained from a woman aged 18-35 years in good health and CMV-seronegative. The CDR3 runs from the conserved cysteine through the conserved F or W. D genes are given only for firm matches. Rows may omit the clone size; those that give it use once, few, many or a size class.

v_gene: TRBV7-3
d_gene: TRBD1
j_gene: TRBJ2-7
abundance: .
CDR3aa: CASSLSTGGVYEQYF
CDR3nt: TGTGCCAGCAGCCTCTCTACAGGGGGAGTCTACGAGCAGTACTTC

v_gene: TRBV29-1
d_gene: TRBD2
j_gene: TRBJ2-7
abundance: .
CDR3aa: CSVCVTSLSYEQYF
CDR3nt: TGCAGCGTGTGCGTGACTAGCCTCTCCTACGAGCAGTACTTC

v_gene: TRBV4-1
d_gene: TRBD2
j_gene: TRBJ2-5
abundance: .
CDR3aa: CASSREGLETQYF
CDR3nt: TGCGCCAGCAGCAGGGAGGGGTTGGAGACCCAGTACTTC

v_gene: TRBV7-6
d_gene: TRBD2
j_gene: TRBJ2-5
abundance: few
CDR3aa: CASSWGAGGAETQYF
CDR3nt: TGTGCCAGCAGCTGGGGAGCGGGAGGGGCAGAGACCCAGTACTTC

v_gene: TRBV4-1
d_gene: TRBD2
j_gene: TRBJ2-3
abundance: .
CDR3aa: CASSQASGGTDTQYF
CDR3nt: TGCGCCAGCAGCCAGGCTAGCGGGGGCACAGATACGCAGTATTTT

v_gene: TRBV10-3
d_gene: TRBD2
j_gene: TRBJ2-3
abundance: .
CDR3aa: CASGGYSTDTQYF
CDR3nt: TGTGCCTCGGGAGGATATAGCACAGATACGCAGTATTTT

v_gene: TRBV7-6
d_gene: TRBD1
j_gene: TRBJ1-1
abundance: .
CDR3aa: CASSPRTGGSRDTEAFF
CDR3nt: TGTGCCAGCAGCCCGAGGACAGGGGGCAGTCGGGACACTGAAGCTTTCTTT

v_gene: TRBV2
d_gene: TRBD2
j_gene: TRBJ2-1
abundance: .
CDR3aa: CASRRSGGDNEQFF
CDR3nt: TGTGCCAGCAGGCGAAGCGGGGGGGACAATGAGCAGTTCTTC

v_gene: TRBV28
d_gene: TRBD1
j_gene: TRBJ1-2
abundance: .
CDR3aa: CASSPHGQGVGRDYGYTF
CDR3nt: TGTGCCAGCAGTCCCCACGGACAGGGAGTCGGCCGTGACTATGGCTACACCTTC

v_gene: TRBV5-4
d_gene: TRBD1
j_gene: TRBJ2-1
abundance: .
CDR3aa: CASSVDRGQWNEQFF
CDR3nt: TGTGCCAGCAGCGTGGACAGGGGGCAGTGGAATGAGCAGTTCTTC

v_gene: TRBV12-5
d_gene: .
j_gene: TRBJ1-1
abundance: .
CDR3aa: CASGLVNRVLGRTSTEAFF
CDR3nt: TGTGCTAGTGGTTTGGTAAATCGGGTTTTAGGCCGAACCAGCACTGAAGCTTTCTTT

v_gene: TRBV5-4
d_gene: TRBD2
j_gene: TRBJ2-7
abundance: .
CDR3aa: CVSSPGLPYEQYF
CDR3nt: TGTGTCAGCAGCCCGGGACTACCCTACGAGCAGTACTTC

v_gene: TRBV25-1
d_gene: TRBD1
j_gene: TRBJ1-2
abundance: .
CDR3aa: CASEFGTGLNYGYTF
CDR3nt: TGTGCCAGCGAGTTCGGGACAGGCCTCAACTATGGCTACACCTTC

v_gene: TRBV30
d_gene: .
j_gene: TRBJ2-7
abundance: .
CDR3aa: CAWSGAYEQYF
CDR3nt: TGTGCCTGGAGTGGAGCCTACGAGCAGTACTTC

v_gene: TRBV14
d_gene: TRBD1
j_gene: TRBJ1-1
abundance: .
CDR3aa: CASSQGQGAEAFF
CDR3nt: TGTGCCAGCAGCCAGGGACAGGGTGCTGAAGCTTTCTTT

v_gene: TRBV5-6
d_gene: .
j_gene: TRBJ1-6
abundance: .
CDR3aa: CASSPLGTTRDSPLHF
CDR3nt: TGTGCCAGCAGCCCACTTGGGACAACGAGGGATTCACCCCTCCACTTT

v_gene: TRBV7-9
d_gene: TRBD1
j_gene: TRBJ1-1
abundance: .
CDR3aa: CSSSSPPWGTGPNTEAFF
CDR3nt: TGTTCCAGCAGCTCACCCCCTTGGGGGACAGGACCGAACACTGAAGCTTTCTTT

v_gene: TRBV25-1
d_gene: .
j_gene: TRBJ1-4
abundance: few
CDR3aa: CASSELRGRNEKLFF
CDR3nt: TGTGCCAGCAGTGAATTACGGGGAAGGAATGAAAAACTGTTTTTT

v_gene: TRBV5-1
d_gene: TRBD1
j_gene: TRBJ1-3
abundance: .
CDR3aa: CASSSTGVTGNTIYF
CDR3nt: TGCGCCAGCAGCTCTACAGGGGTTACCGGAAACACCATATATTTT

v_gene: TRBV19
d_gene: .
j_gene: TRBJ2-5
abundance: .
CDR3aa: CASSMGLNQETQYF
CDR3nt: TGTGCCAGTAGTATGGGACTTAACCAAGAGACCCAGTACTTC

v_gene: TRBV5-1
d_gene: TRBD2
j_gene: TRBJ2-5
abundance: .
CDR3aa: CASSLWTSGQETQYF
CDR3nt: TGCGCCAGCAGCTTATGGACTAGCGGGCAAGAGACCCAGTACTTC

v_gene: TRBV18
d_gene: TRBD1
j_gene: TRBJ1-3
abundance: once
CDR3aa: CASSPGTGTSSGNTIYF
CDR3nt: TGTGCCAGCTCACCAGGGACAGGAACATCCTCTGGAAACACCATATATTTT

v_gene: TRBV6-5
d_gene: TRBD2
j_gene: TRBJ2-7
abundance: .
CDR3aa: CASSYSGTSGLYEQYF
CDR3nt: TGTGCCAGCAGTTACAGCGGGACTAGCGGTTTGTACGAGCAGTACTTC